Listed below are T cell receptor beta chains from one sample, sequenced in a study of blood T cells in healthy people across ages. TCRdb reprocessed the 5' RACE reads with MiXCR, giving one entry per CDR3 protein. The sample includes approximately 290,000 distinct CDR3 sequences, roughly 26% of them seen just once. The sample was blood. Every receptor here comes from a woman aged 65 to 85 in good health. Both conserved end residues are part of each CDR3. The D gene is left open where the match is weak. Rows may omit the clone size; those that give it use once, few, many or a size class.

clone_size,j_call,d_call,v_call,cdr3_aa,cdr3_nt
.,TRBJ1-4,.,TRBV27,CASSLRPGSTNEKLFF,TGTGCCAGCAGTTTACGGCCAGGTTCAACTAATGAAAAACTGTTTTTT
few,TRBJ2-3,TRBD2,TRBV7-6,CASSSRLAELTDTQYF,TGTGCCAGCAGCTCCCGACTAGCAGAGCTCACAGATACGCAGTATTTT
.,TRBJ1-1,TRBD1,TRBV7-9,CASSIGTGQDEAFF,TGTGCCAGCAGCATAGGCACGGGACAGGACGAAGCTTTCTTT
.,TRBJ2-7,.,TRBV20-1,CSARDVEGAKNEQYF,TGCAGTGCTAGAGATGTGGAGGGGGCGAAGAACGAGCAGTACTTC
.,TRBJ1-5,.,TRBV4-1,CASSRDPLKNFNQPQHF,TGCGCCAGCAGCCGTGATCCGCTCAAAAACTTCAATCAGCCCCAGCATTTT
.,TRBJ2-5,.,TRBV7-8,CASSFETQYF,TGTGCCAGCAGCTTTGAGACCCAGTACTTC
few,TRBJ2-5,.,TRBV29-1,CSVISAPQETQYF,TGCAGCGTTATTAGTGCACCACAAGAGACCCAGTACTTC
few,TRBJ1-1,.,TRBV20-1,CSARSEMNTEAFF,TGCAGTGCTAGGTCAGAAATGAACACTGAAGCTTTCTTT
few,TRBJ2-1,.,TRBV29-1,CSFGLLNEQFF,TGCAGCTTCGGACTCCTCAATGAGCAGTTCTTC
few,TRBJ2-1,TRBD2,TRBV25-1,CASSEWVAGYNEQFF,TGTGCCAGCAGTGAATGGGTAGCGGGCTACAATGAGCAGTTCTTC
few,TRBJ2-5,.,TRBV5-1,CASSSGPATPQETQYF,TGCGCCAGCAGCAGCGGGCCGGCGACCCCCCAAGAGACCCAGTACTTC
few,TRBJ2-3,.,TRBV20-1,CSAREWGASVQYF,TGCAGTGCTAGAGAGTGGGGGGCCAGCGTGCAGTATTTT
.,TRBJ2-5,TRBD2,TRBV6-6,CASSPKRGGPTQYF,TGTGCCAGCAGTCCAAAGCGGGGGGGGCCAACCCAGTACTTC
.,TRBJ2-3,TRBD1,TRBV20-1,CSASDRGWWGTDTQYF,TGCAGTGCTTCAGACAGGGGATGGTGGGGAACAGATACGCAGTATTTT
few,TRBJ1-1,TRBD1,TRBV12-3/TRBV12-4,CASSTGGTVNTEAFF,TGTGCCAGCAGTACGGGGGGGACAGTGAACACTGAAGCTTTCTTT
.,TRBJ2-3,.,TRBV9,CASSKLTLMTDTQYF,TGTGCCAGCAGCAAATTAACTTTAATGACAGATACGCAGTATTTT
few,TRBJ1-4,.,TRBV27,CATAEGLTNEKLFF,TGTGCCACCGCCGAAGGCCTAACGAATGAAAAACTGTTTTTT
few,TRBJ2-5,TRBD2,TRBV6-5,CASSGGLREQYF,TGTGCCAGCAGTGGCGGACTGCGGGAGCAGTACTTC
.,TRBJ2-7,.,TRBV12-3/TRBV12-4,CASSTLIDEQYF,TGTGCCAGCAGTACCCTTATAGACGAGCAGTACTTC
.,TRBJ2-1,.,TRBV29-1,CSVGVIYNEQFF,TGCAGCGTGGGGGTCATCTACAATGAGCAGTTCTTC
.,TRBJ2-3,.,TRBV7-2,CASADRRGPDTQYF,TGTGCCAGCGCTGACAGGAGGGGGCCAGATACGCAGTATTTT
few,TRBJ2-7,TRBD1,TRBV6-2/TRBV6-3,CACGDRETYEQYF,TGTGCCTGCGGGGACAGGGAAACCTACGAGCAGTACTTC
many,TRBJ2-5,TRBD2,TRBV6-6,CASSYSGLAYQETQYF,TGTGCCAGCAGTTACTCGGGACTAGCGTACCAAGAGACCCAGTACTTC
.,TRBJ1-5,.,TRBV20-1,CSARDIRVGQPQHF,TGCAGTGCTAGAGATATCAGGGTAGGACAGCCCCAGCATTTT